One T cell receptor (beta chain) is described in this entry. The antigen is undetermined. In the naive CD8 group, cells lacked CD45RO and were positively selected for CCR7, so terminally differentiated effector memory CD45RA+ cells were left out. This sample is drawn from a study of shared clonotypes between healthy human individuals. Sequencing was performed with immunoSEQ multiplex PCR; in TCRdb, only in-frame clones are kept and a portion is missing. Here the sample spans around 610,000 clones, 95% to 97% being singletons. The study's findings and limits: Among non-shared clonotypes, generation probabilities were lower than among those shared by all four donors.

The sequencing input was naive CD8+ T cells sorted from blood. The sequence derives from a woman in her twenties or thirties in good health.

The chain's CDR3 is CSALTGGTGELFF. The DNA for the CDR3 is TGCAGCGCCCTAACGGGGGGCACCGGGGAGCTGTTTTTT. The gene calls are TRBV29-1 and TRBJ2-2, with 7 bases identical to TRBD2. The CDR3 loop spans 13 amino acids. From germline, CDR1 is SQVTM and CDR2 ANQGSEA. Germline trimming cut 7 bases from V and 4 bases from J; bases unmatched to any gene: 6.